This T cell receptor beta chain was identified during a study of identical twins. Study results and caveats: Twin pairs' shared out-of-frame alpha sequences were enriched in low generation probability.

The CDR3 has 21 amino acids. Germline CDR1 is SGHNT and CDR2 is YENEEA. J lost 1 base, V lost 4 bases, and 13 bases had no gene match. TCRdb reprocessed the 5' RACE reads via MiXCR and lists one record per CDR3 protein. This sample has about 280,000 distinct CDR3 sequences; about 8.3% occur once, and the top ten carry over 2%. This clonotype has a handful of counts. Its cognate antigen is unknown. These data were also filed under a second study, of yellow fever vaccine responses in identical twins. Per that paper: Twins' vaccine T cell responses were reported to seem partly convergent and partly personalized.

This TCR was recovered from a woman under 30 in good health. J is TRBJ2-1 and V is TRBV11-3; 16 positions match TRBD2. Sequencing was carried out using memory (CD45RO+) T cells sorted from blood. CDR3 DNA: TGTGCCAGCAGCTCTGGGGGATTGGGACTAGCGGGAGGGCCGTCCTACAATGAGCAGTTCTTC. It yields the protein CASSSGGLGLAGGPSYNEQFF.